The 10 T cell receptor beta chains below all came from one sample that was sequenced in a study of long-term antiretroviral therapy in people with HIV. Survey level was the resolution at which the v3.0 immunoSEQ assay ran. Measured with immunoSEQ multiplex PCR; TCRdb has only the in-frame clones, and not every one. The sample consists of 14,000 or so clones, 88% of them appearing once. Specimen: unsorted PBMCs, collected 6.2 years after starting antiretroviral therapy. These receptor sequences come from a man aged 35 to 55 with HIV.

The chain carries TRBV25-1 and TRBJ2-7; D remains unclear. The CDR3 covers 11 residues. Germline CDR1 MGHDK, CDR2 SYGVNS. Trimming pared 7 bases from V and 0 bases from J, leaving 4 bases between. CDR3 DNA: TGTGCCAGCACTCACTCCTACGAGCAGTACTTC. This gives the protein CASTHSYEQYF.

The CDR3 DNA follows: TGTGCCAGTAGTATAGGGCCGATTCAAGAGACCCAGTACTTC. Protein product: CASSIGPIQETQYF. The chain joins TRBV19 to TRBJ2-5, with no clear D. V was pared by 1 base and J by 2 bases, with 8 bases between. The germline V gene has CDR1 LNHDA and CDR2 SQIVND (reference sequence). The CDR3 has 14 amino acids.

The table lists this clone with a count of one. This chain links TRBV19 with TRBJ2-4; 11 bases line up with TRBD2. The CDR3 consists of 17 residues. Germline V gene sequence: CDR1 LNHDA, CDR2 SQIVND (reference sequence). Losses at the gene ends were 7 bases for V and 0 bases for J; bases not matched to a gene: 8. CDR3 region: CASTEGLADLAKNIQYF. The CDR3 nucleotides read TGTGCCAGTACCGAGGGACTAGCGGACTTAGCCAAAAACATTCAGTACTTC.

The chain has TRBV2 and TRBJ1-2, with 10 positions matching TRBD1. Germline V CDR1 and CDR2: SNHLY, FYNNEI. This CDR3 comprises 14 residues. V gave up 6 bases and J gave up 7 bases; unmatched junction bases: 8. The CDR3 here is CASRRDRGSAGYTF. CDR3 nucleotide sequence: TGTGCCAGCAGGAGGGACAGGGGTTCGGCTGGCTACACCTTC.

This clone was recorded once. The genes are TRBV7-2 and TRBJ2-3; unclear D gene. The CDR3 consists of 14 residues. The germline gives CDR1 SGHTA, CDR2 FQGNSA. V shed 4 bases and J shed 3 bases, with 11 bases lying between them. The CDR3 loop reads CASSSTWRTDTQYF. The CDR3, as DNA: TGTGCCAGCAGCTCAACTTGGCGGACAGATACGCAGTATTTT.

CDR3 in amino acids: CASSLSGTSGSYNEQFF. The DNA for the CDR3 is TGTGCCAGCAGTTTATCGGGGACTAGCGGTTCTTACAATGAGCAGTTCTTC. This chain connects TRBV27 to TRBJ2-1; 11 bases map to TRBD2. V dropped 0 bases and J dropped 4; count of bases not matched to a gene: 5. This CDR3 has 17 amino acids. Germline-derived CDR1 and CDR2 are MNHEY and SMNVEV (reference sequence).

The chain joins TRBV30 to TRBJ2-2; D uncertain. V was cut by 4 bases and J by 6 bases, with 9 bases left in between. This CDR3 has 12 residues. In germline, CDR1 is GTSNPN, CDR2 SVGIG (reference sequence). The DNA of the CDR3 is TGTGCCTGGATCTCCGTAGCCGGGGAGCTGTTTTTT. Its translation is CAWISVAGELFF.

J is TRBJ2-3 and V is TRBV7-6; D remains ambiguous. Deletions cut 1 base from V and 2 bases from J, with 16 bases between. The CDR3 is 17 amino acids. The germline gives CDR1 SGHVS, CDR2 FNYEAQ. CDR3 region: CASSLVLLVGSTDTQYF. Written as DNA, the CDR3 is TGTGCCAGCAGCTTAGTCCTTTTGGTCGGTTCCACAGATACGCAGTATTTT.

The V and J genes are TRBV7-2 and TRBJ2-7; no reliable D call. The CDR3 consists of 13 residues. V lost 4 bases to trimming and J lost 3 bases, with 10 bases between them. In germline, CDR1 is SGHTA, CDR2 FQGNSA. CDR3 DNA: TGTGCCAGCAGCTCGATGGTTCGCTACGAGCAGTACTTC. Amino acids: CASSSMVRYEQYF.

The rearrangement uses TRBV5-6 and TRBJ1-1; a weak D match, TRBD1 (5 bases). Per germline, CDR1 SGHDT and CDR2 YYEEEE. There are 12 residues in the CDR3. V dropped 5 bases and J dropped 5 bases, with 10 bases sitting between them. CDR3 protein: CASSQGFTEAFF. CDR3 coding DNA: TGTGCCAGCAGTCAGGGATTTACTGAAGCTTTCTTT.